This passage covers 15 T cell receptor beta chains from one sample sequenced in a study of CD8 T cells in Susac syndrome. Random hexamers were used to reverse transcribe roughly 0.45 to 1 ug of RNA. Using its own MiXCR run on the immunoSEQ multiplex PCR reads, TCRdb lists one record per CDR3 protein. The sample records more than 75,000 distinct CDR3 sequences, around 94% being singletons. The sequenced material came from CD8+ T cells from PBMCs. The receptors here all came from a human donor in good health.

This clonotype was seen a single time. V and J are TRBV7-8 and TRBJ2-7; 12 nucleotides line up with TRBD2. Germline CDR1 is SGHVS and CDR2 is FQNEAQ. This CDR3 contains 16 residues. The trim removed 5 bases at V and 6 bases at J, leaving 11 bases unmatched. The CDR3 DNA reads as TGTGCCAGCAGCGACACCGTCCGGACTAGCGGGACCGAGCAGTACGTC. It is translated as CASSDTVRTSGTEQYV.

This rearrangement joins TRBV6-2 or TRBV6-3 to TRBJ2-7, with D unresolved. Germline values: CDR1 MNHEY, CDR2 SVGEGT. CDR3 length equals 13 residues. The V end lost 2 bases, the J end lost 5 bases, and 10 bases lay between the germline ends. In DNA form, the CDR3 reads TGTGCCAGCAGTTACGCAGAGTGGCACGAGCAGTACTTC. Its translation: CASSYAEWHEQYF.

The V call is TRBV7-9, the J call TRBJ2-3; 9 bases are shared with TRBD2. The length of the CDR3 is 17 residues. Per germline, CDR1 SEHNR and CDR2 FQNEAQ (reference sequence). The ends lost 0 bases at V and 3 bases at J; junction bases unmatched: 7. The CDR3 here is CASSLADSGGLTDTQYF. The CDR3 DNA sequence: TGTGCCAGCAGCTTAGCAGATAGCGGGGGCCTTACAGATACGCAGTATTTT.

V usage is TRBV27 and J usage is TRBJ1-2; 7 nucleotides align to TRBD1. Germline V gene lookup returns CDR1 MNHEY and CDR2 SMNVEV (reference sequence). CDR3 size: 17 residues. V shed 4 bases, J shed 4 bases, and the junction held 15 bases outside the gene matches. Written as DNA, the CDR3 is TGTGCCAGCAGTTGGGGGGCGACAGGGTCTAGAAGCTATGGCTACACCTTC. Translation gives CASSWGATGSRSYGYTF.

This clonotype has just one count. The V gene is TRBV4-1, the J gene TRBJ1-4, with D hard to call. Germline V gene lookup returns CDR1 MGHRA and CDR2 YSYEKL. The length of the CDR3 is 14 residues. Trimming took off 4 bases at V and 8 bases at J, with 14 bases between the two ends. The CDR3 nucleotides are TGCGCCAGCAGCCCAGACTGGAGGCGGGAAAAACTGTTTTTT. It codes for CASSPDWRREKLFF.

The rearrangement joins TRBV13 to TRBJ2-7; either TRBD1 or TRBD2 may supply D (5 bases each). This CDR3 has 14 amino acids. The V gene's germline CDR1 is PRHDT and CDR2 FYEKMQ (reference sequence). Trimming took 3 bases from V and 3 from J, leaving 12 bases between them. The CDR3 DNA is TGTGCCAGCAGCTTCCCCGGGGCTTACTACGAGCAGTACTTC. This codes for CASSFPGAYYEQYF.

The gene calls are TRBV27 and TRBJ2-7, with a weak D call TRBD2 (6 bases). There are 15 residues in the CDR3. In germline, CDR1 is MNHEY, CDR2 SMNVEV (reference sequence). Deletions cut 5 bases from V and 3 bases from J, with 17 bases between. CDR3 residues: CASSLIGGTDYEQYF. CDR3 in DNA: TGTGCCAGCAGTCTTATTGGGGGGACCGACTACGAGCAGTACTTC.

The V gene is TRBV27, the J gene TRBJ2-3; TRBD2 might be the D (5 bases). V lost 5 bases and J 0 bases, leaving 12 bases between the germline ends. The CDR3 extends over 15 amino acids. Germline CDR1 and CDR2: MNHEY and SMNVEV (reference sequence). DNA of the CDR3: TGTGCCAGCAGTCCCGTGAGGGAAAGCACAGATACGCAGTATTTT. This codes for CASSPVRESTDTQYF.

The DNA for the CDR3 is TGTGCCAGCAGCTTATTCGCGGCTAGCTCATCGGAGACCCAGTACTTC. It codes for CASSLFAASSSETQYF. The chain employs TRBV7-9 and TRBJ2-5, with a tentative D call TRBD2 (5 bases). Trimming cost V 2 bases and J 5 bases, with 18 bases left between them. The V gene's germline CDR1 is SEHNR and CDR2 FQNEAQ (reference sequence). CDR3 length: 16 amino acids.

This clonotype has just one count. The chain combines TRBV5-6 with TRBJ1-5, with TRBD1 identical over 7 bases. CDR1 and CDR2 (germline): SGHDT, YYEEEE. The CDR3 is made up of 13 amino acids. With 5 bases clipped from V and 6 bases from J, the junction kept 5 bases outside the gene matches. The DNA for the CDR3 is TGTGCCAGCAGTACAGGGGTGGTTCAGCCCCAGCATTTT. Translated: CASSTGVVQPQHF.

The DNA for the CDR3 is TGTGCCAGCAGCCAAGACATCCCTAGCGGGGCGATATCTACCGGGGAGCTGTTTTTT. Protein product: CASSQDIPSGAISTGELFF. V usage is TRBV3-1 and J usage is TRBJ2-2; TRBD2 matches 9 bases. After removal of 0 bases from V and 5 bases from J, the junction contained 13 bases not matched to a gene. Per germline, CDR1 LGHDT and CDR2 YNNKEL (reference sequence). The CDR3 loop spans 19 amino acids.

This chain joins TRBV11-2 and TRBJ2-1; tentative D call: TRBD1 (5 bases). The CDR3 is made up of 13 amino acids. Germline V gives CDR1 SGHAT, CDR2 FQNNGV. Trimming took 2 bases from V and 8 from J, leaving 10 bases between them. CDR3: CASSLFEGDEQFF. The CDR3 DNA reads as TGTGCCAGCAGCTTATTCGAAGGGGATGAGCAGTTCTTC. The variable domain in full, with the rest retrieved from reference TRBV11-2 and TRBJ2-1, is EAGVAQSPRYKIIEKRQSVAFWCNPISGHATLYWYQQILGQGPKLLIQFQNNGVVDDSQLPKDRFSAERLKGVDSTLKIQPAKLEDSAVYLCASSLFEGDEQFFGPGTRLTVL.

This clonotype was seen a handful of times. V usage is TRBV7-6 and J usage is TRBJ2-2; TRBD1 agrees at 8 bases. Germline CDR1 reads SGHVS; CDR2 reads FNYEAQ. V lost 5 bases and J lost 7; bases outside the gene matches: 9. The CDR3 runs 15 residues. CDR3 sequence: CASSDRDRLVGELFF. CDR3 sequence (DNA): TGTGCCAGCAGCGACCGGGACAGGCTCGTCGGGGAGCTGTTTTTT.

The rearrangement joins TRBV6-2 or TRBV6-3 to TRBJ1-1; 7 nucleotides align to TRBD1. CDR3 length equals 15 residues. CDR1 is MNHEY and CDR2 is SVGEGT in the germline V gene. V gave up 5 bases and J gave up 1 base; unmatched junction bases: 7. This chain's CDR3 is CASSRPGQKNTEAFF. CDR3 bases: TGTGCCAGCAGTCGTCCGGGACAGAAGAACACTGAAGCTTTCTTT.

The CDR3 here is CASSVAYGHNEQFF. For the CDR3, the DNA is TGTGCCAGCAGCGTAGCATACGGGCACAATGAGCAGTTCTTC. The J gene is TRBJ2-1, the V gene TRBV9, with D hard to call. Germline lookup yields CDR1 SGDLS and CDR2 YYNGEE. Trimming stripped 0 bases from V and 5 bases from J, with 9 bases between. CDR3 length: 14 amino acids.